This TCR beta chain was sequenced for a study of CD8+ T cells in alopecia areata. As for the study in general: The roughly 6-11-week-old female C3H/HeJ mice were given skin taken from approximately 6-13-month-old C3H/HeJ graft donors that had spontaneous alopecia.

General study results and limits: Compared with mice, patients displayed less clear TCR sharing, possibly for HLA-related reasons. Scalp repertoires also include resident alphabeta T cells from normal skin.

Sorting used CD4, CD8alpha, NKG2D, NKG2ACE and other markers on pooled cutaneous lymph node cells. Extracted RNA was reverse transcribed into cDNA, the sequencing template. The assay was immunoSEQ multiplex PCR, and TCRdb's table has in-frame clones only and misses some. The sample presents approximately 300,000 clones, none singletons. On this clone itself: What it binds is not known. The genes are named according to mouse.

Sequencing was carried out using CD4+ T cells sorted from a lymph node. This TCR was recovered from a C3H/HeJ mouse with alopecia areata. The mouse strain carries the MHC haplotype H2-k.

The DNA read from the CDR3 is TGTGCCAGCAGCCAAGGGGGGGCGCAGGGTGCAGAA. Translating gives CASSQGGAQGAE. The full CDR3 reads CASSQGGAQGAETLYF. This sequence joins TRBV5 and TRBJ2-3; D may be TRBD2 (7 bases). The read finishes 4 residues shy of the CDR3 end, and the germline J gene is used to complete it. Trimming removed 1 base at V and 1 base at J, with 12 bases between. Germline V gene sequence: CDR1 LGHNA, CDR2 YNLKQL (reference sequence). The CDR3 consists of 16 residues.